Below are 23 T cell receptor beta chains sequenced from a single sample in a study of T cell responses to AZD1222 COVID-19 vaccine. Assay: immunoSEQ multiplex PCR; the TCRdb copy retains only in-frame clones and omits some. The data hold over 150,000 clones, with roughly 89% observed a single time. Specimen: peripheral blood, collected 28 days after the second AZD1222 dose. The source of these receptors is an adult who received the AZD1222 COVID-19 vaccine.

This chain joins TRBV11-2 and TRBJ2-1; TRBD1 matches at 11 bases. This CDR3 is built from 17 residues. Germline assignment: CDR1 SGHAT and CDR2 FQNNGV. V trimming: 5 bases; J trimming: 8 bases; junction bases outside the gene matches: 14. CDR3 sequence reads: CASSLLKGDRGRDEQFF. For the CDR3, the DNA is TGTGCCAGCAGCCTCTTGAAGGGGGACAGGGGGAGGGATGAGCAGTTCTTC. Full variable domain (outside the CDR3, taken from reference TRBV11-2 and TRBJ2-1): EAGVAQSPRYKIIEKRQSVAFWCNPISGHATLYWYQQILGQGPKLLIQFQNNGVVDDSQLPKDRFSAERLKGVDSTLKIQPAKLEDSAVYLCASSLLKGDRGRDEQFFGPGTRLTVL.

The chain recombines TRBV6-5 with TRBJ2-7; TRBD2 is a possible D gene (7 bases). Per the germline V gene, CDR1 is MNHEY and CDR2 is SVGAGI. V gave up 2 bases and J gave up 2 bases, with 13 bases separating them. The CDR3 has 15 residues. CDR3 sequence: CASSYARGAPYEQYF. CDR3 sequence (DNA): TGTGCCAGCAGTTACGCACGGGGGGCGCCCTACGAGCAGTACTTC.

The genes are TRBV5-4 and TRBJ2-3, with TRBD1 as a possible D gene (6 bases). The CDR3 contains 16 residues. V gave up 2 bases and J gave up 0 bases, with 13 bases separating them. Germline lookup yields CDR1 SGHNT and CDR2 YYREEE (reference sequence). The CDR3 DNA is TGTGCCAGCAGCTTTAAAGGGCAGGGGAGCACAGATACGCAGTATTTT. Its translation is CASSFKGQGSTDTQYF.

The genes are TRBV3-1 (or the pseudogene TRBV3-2) and TRBJ1-5, with D unresolved. Deletions cut 4 bases from V and 5 bases from J, with 9 bases between. CDR1 and CDR2 (germline): LGHDT, YNNKEL (reference sequence). The CDR3 runs to 13 residues. CDR3 coding DNA: TGTGCCAGCAGCCGGTGGGTCGATCAGCCCCAGCATTTT. It translates to CASSRWVDQPQHF.

The chain combines TRBV12-3 or TRBV12-4 with TRBJ2-7; no firm D call. The ends were cut back, 5 bases at V and 4 bases at J, with 9 bases in the middle. The CDR3 loop spans 12 amino acids. Here the CDR3 DNA reads TGTGCCAGCAGTCCCCGGTCGTACGAGCAGTACTTC. Its translation is CASSPRSYEQYF.

Only one count was recorded for this clone. The chain uses TRBV5-1 and TRBJ1-6; D is uncertain. Deletions cut 2 bases from V and 6 bases from J, with 9 bases between. This CDR3 is 14 amino acids long. CDR1 is SGHRS, CDR2 YFSETQ, per germline. CDR3 sequence: CASSFTEGNSPLHF. CDR3 DNA: TGCGCCAGCAGCTTCACGGAGGGTAATTCACCCCTCCACTTT.

The V call is TRBV4-1, the J call TRBJ1-2, with a possible D match to TRBD1 (5 bases). CDR1 is MGHRA and CDR2 is YSYEKL in the germline V gene. Deletions cut 2 bases from V and 8 bases from J, with 6 bases between. This CDR3 has 11 residues. The CDR3 spells CASSQRGGYTF. The CDR3 region has the DNA TGCGCCAGCAGCCAAAGGGGAGGCTACACCTTC.

V is TRBV18 and J is TRBJ1-2; D remains unclear. Trimming left V 2 bases short and J 4 bases short, with 11 bases between. The CDR3 is 14 residues long. CDR1 and CDR2 (germline): KGHSH, LQKENI. The CDR3 sequence is CASSPGAASYGYTF. Written as DNA, the CDR3 is TGTGCCAGCTCACCAGGAGCCGCGAGCTATGGCTACACCTTC.

V and J are TRBV7-2 and TRBJ2-4; TRBD2 matches 9 bases. This CDR3 is 17 amino acids long. The germline CDR1 and CDR2 sequences are SGHTA and FQGNSA. Unmatched junction bases numbered 12, after V lost 5 bases and J lost 4 bases. The CDR3 here is CASSPQPAGGSKNIQYF. The CDR3, as DNA: TGTGCCAGCAGCCCACAGCCGGCGGGGGGGTCAAAAAACATTCAGTACTTC.

This chain joins TRBV10-3 and TRBJ2-5; D remains ambiguous. The CDR3 consists of 11 residues. Germline-derived CDR1 and CDR2 are ENHRY and SYGVKD. Trimming removed 8 bases from V and 5 bases from J, with 9 bases in between. This CDR3 is CAIGPWETQYF. DNA of the CDR3: TGTGCCATCGGTCCTTGGGAGACCCAGTACTTC.

The CDR3 here is CASSFTPNTGELFF. The CDR3 nucleotides read TGTGCCAGCAGTTTCACACCGAACACCGGGGAGCTGTTTTTT. The rearrangement joins TRBV27 to TRBJ2-2; no reliable D call. The CDR3 length is 14 residues. Looked up from germline, CDR1 is MNHEY and CDR2 is SMNVEV (reference sequence). The V gene lost 3 bases and the J gene lost 0 bases, with 5 bases spanning the gap.

The J gene is TRBJ2-2, the V gene TRBV19, with D perhaps matching TRBD1 (6 bases). Trimming left V 8 bases short and J 3 bases short, with 13 bases between. The germline CDR1 and CDR2 sequences are LNHDA and SQIVND (reference sequence). This CDR3 region has 14 residues. The CDR3 loop is CASHRAPDTGELFF. CDR3 sequence (DNA): TGTGCCAGTCACAGGGCCCCGGACACCGGGGAGCTGTTTTTT.

V and J are TRBV7-2 and TRBJ1-1; 8 bases fit TRBD1. Per germline, CDR1 SGHTA and CDR2 FQGNSA. There are 19 residues in the CDR3. The V segment lost 5 bases and the J segment 0 bases; nucleotides outside the gene matches: 17. The CDR3 region is CASSHWTGWTDQLNTEAFF. CDR3 bases: TGTGCCAGCAGCCATTGGACAGGGTGGACGGATCAATTGAACACTGAAGCTTTCTTT.

The V and J genes are TRBV2 and TRBJ1-5, with a possible D match to TRBD1 (5 bases). The CDR3 contains 15 residues. Germline-derived CDR1 and CDR2 are SNHLY and FYNNEI. The V gene lost 3 bases and the J gene lost 4 bases, with 13 bases spanning the gap. The CDR3 sequence is CASSEEIGANQPQHF. In DNA form, the CDR3 reads TGTGCCAGCAGTGAGGAGATCGGGGCAAATCAGCCCCAGCATTTT.

The chain combines TRBV5-3 with TRBJ2-1; D not certain. TRBV5-3 is placed among ORFs of uncertain function. This CDR3 is 11 amino acids long. V gave up 1 base and J gave up 7 bases, with 3 bases separating them. CDR3 sequence reads: CARSLINEQFF. Written as DNA, the CDR3 is TGTGCCAGAAGCTTGATAAATGAGCAGTTCTTC.

The rearrangement links TRBV5-1 to TRBJ1-1, with 7 positions matching TRBD1. The length of the CDR3 is 14 residues. The germline CDR1 and CDR2 sequences are SGHRS and YFSETQ. Unmatched junction bases numbered 5, after V lost 6 bases and J lost 0 bases. The CDR3 protein is CASNPDRVNTEAFF. CDR3 nucleotide sequence: TGCGCCAGCAACCCCGACAGGGTGAACACTGAAGCTTTCTTT.

The chain carries TRBV7-2 and TRBJ1-5, with D perhaps TRBD1 (6 bases). The length of the CDR3 is 15 residues. CDR1 and CDR2 from the germline V gene are SGHTA and FQGNSA. Trimming left V 5 bases short and J 5 bases short, with 16 bases between. The CDR3 sequence: CASSTRDTGYQPQHF. DNA of the CDR3: TGTGCCAGCAGCACTCGGGACACAGGGTATCAGCCCCAGCATTTT.

This clone was seen only a few times. The rearrangement joins TRBV7-2 to TRBJ2-2; the D gene is possibly TRBD2 (6 bases). Trimming left V 1 base short and J 3 bases short, with 12 bases between. CDR3 length: 16 amino acids. From germline, CDR1 is SGHTA and CDR2 FQGNSA. In nucleotides, the CDR3 is TGTGCCAGCAGCTTAGTTGGGACTTCTTACACCGGGGAGCTGTTTTTT. Translated: CASSLVGTSYTGELFF.

This clone was counted once. The chain recombines TRBV30 with TRBJ1-1; possibly TRBD1 for D (5 bases). The germline V gene has CDR1 GTSNPN and CDR2 SVGIG (reference sequence). V lost 0 bases and J lost 5, with 10 bases in between. CDR3 size: 13 residues. In nucleotides, the CDR3 is TGTGCCTGGAGTGTAAATGCAGGGACTGAAGCTTTCTTT. Protein product: CAWSVNAGTEAFF.

This clone showed up just a few times. V and J are TRBV7-9 and TRBJ1-6, with D maybe TRBD1 (6 bases). Trimming stripped 5 bases from V and 6 bases from J, with 11 bases between. CDR3 length: 14 residues. The germline V gene has CDR1 SEHNR and CDR2 FQNEAQ (reference sequence). The DNA of the CDR3 is TGTGCCAGCAGCCCGACAGGATTTAATTCACCCCTCCACTTT. Amino acid sequence: CASSPTGFNSPLHF.

The V call is TRBV7-2, the J call TRBJ1-1, with TRBD1 identical over 7 bases. The CDR3 extends over 15 amino acids. Germline V gene sequence: CDR1 SGHTA, CDR2 FQGNSA. The J segment lost 3 bases and the V segment lost 2 bases, leaving 6 bases of the junction unmatched. As DNA, the CDR3 is TGTGCCAGCAGCTTAAGAAGGGGGCGGTACACTGAAGCTTTCTTT. Amino acids: CASSLRRGRYTEAFF.

V and J are TRBV7-9 and TRBJ2-2; D might be TRBD2 (5 bases). The CDR3 totals 13 residues. In germline, CDR1 is SEHNR, CDR2 FQNEAQ (reference sequence). V was trimmed by 3 bases and J by 5 bases, leaving 7 bases between them. CDR3 sequence (DNA): TGTGCCAGCAGCTTCTCGGGGACCGGGGAGCTGTTTTTT. Amino acid sequence: CASSFSGTGELFF.

The chain recombines TRBV13 with TRBJ2-7; no clear D gene. The CDR3 is 14 amino acids. Germline CDR1 reads PRHDT; CDR2 reads FYEKMQ (reference sequence). The V and J ends lost 5 bases and 3 bases respectively, with 14 bases between them. In DNA, the CDR3 is TGTGCCAGCAGCACTCCCGGCGACGGCTACGAGCAGTACTTC. It encodes CASSTPGDGYEQYF.